Included here is one T cell receptor (beta chain) sequence, with context. Its target is unknown. The record originates from a study of T cells after posttransplantation cyclophosphamide. Produced via immunoSEQ multiplex PCR; TCRdb's table is partial and in-frame only. This sample has about 7,800 clones, with more than 70% found just once. A marrow graft followed busulfan-fludarabine conditioning, with cyclophosphamide on days +3 and +4. Findings and limits, study-wide: Tissue-infiltrating T cells from skin or gut overlapped little with blood T cells. TRB clonality was highly associated with recipient CMV seropositivity and reactivation. Donor-recipient repertoire similarity was low at 1-2 months, rising over year one.

The clonotype was recovered from a female patient in her 40s who received an allogeneic stem cell transplant from an unrelated donor, was CMV-positive, and had no GVHD. Part of the T cells may come from the graft donor. The source material was PBMCs, sampled after allogeneic stem cell transplant with posttransplant cyclophosphamide.

The CDR3, as DNA: TGTGCCAGTAGTATGATAGGGGGACAGTACTACGAGCAGTACTTC. It codes for CASSMIGGQYYEQYF. The chain has TRBV19 and TRBJ2-5; TRBD1 aligns across 7 bases. The DNA end is more similar to TRBJ2-7, so the J call may be wrong. Germline CDR1 reads LNHDA; CDR2 reads SQIVND (reference sequence). CDR3 size: 15 residues.